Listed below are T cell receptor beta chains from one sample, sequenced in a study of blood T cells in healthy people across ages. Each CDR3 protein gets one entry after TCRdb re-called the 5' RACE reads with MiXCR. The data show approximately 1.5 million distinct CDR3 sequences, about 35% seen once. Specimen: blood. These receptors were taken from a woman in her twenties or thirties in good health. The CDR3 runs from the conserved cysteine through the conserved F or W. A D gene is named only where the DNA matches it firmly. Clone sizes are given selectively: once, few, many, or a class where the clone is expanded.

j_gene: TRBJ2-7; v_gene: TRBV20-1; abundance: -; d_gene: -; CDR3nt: TGCAGTGCTAGATCGAGGCCTTCCTACGAGCAGTACTTC; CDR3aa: CSARSRPSYEQYF
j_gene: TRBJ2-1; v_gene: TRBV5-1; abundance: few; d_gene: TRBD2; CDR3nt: TGCGCCAGCAGTAGGCTAGCGGGAAGAAGTGAGCAGTTCTTC; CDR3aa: CASSRLAGRSEQFF
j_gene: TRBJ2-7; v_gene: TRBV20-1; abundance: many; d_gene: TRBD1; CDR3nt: TGCAGCGTAAGCCGCGGCGGGACAGGGAATTTGGAGCAGTACTTC; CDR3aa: CSVSRGGTGNLEQYF
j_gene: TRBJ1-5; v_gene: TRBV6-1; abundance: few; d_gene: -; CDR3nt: TGTGCCAGCAACCCCGACAGTACCAATCAGCCCCAGCATTTT; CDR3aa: CASNPDSTNQPQHF
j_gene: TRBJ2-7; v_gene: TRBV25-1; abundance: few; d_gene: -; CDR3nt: TGTGCCAGCAGGAAAACAGGGTACAACGAGCAGTACTTC; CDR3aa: CASRKTGYNEQYF
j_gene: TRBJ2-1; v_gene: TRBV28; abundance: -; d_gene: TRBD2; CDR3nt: TGTGCCAGCAGTCCCTGGACTAGCACGAATGAGCAGTTCTTC; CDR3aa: CASSPWTSTNEQFF
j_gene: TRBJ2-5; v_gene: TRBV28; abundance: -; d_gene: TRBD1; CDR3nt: TGTGCCAGCAGTTCCTCAGACAGGGAACAACTGCTTAAGACCCAGTACTTC; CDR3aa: CASSSSDREQLLKTQYF
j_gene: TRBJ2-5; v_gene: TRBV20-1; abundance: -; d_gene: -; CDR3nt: TGCAGTGCTTCCGTTGGGAAGGCGGAGACCCAGTACTTC; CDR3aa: CSASVGKAETQYF
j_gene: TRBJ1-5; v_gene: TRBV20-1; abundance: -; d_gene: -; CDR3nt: TGCAGTGTAAGGTCAGGGAATCAGCCCCAGCATTTT; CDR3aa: CSVRSGNQPQHF
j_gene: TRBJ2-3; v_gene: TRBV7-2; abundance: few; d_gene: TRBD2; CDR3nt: TGTGCCACCGAGACGGGAGGAAGCACAGATACGCAGTATTTT; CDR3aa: CATETGGSTDTQYF
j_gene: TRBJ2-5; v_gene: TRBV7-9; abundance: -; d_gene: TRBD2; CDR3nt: TGTGCCAGCAGCTCCACTAGCGGGGGGGCCGATGGGCAGTACTTC; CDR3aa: CASSSTSGGADGQYF
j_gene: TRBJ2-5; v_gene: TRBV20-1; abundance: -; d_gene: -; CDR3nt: TGCAGTGCTAGTGTACCCCGGGGGACCCAGTACTTC; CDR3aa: CSASVPRGTQYF
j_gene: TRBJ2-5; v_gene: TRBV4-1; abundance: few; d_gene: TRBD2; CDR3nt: TGCGCCAGCAGCCAATATTTAGCGGGGGCACAAGAGACCCAGTACTTC; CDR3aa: CASSQYLAGAQETQYF
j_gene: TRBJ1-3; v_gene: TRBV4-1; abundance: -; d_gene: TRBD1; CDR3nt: TGCGCCAGCAGCCAAGGAGAGGGGGCGCGCTCTGGAAACACCATATATTTT; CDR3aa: CASSQGEGARSGNTIYF
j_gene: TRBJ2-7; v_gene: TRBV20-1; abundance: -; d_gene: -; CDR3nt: TGCAGTGCTTTTGGGAACCGGGACTCTAGCTCCTACGAGCAGTACTTC; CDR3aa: CSAFGNRDSSSYEQYF
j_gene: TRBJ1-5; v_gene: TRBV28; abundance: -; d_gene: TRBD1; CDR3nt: TGTGCCAGCACCCTGACAGGGCCTGGGGAGCCCCAGCATTTT; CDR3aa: CASTLTGPGEPQHF
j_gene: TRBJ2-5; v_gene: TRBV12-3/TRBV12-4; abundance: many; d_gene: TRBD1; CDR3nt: TGTGCCAGCAGTGGACAGGGTGGATCGGAGACCCAGTACTTC; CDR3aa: CASSGQGGSETQYF
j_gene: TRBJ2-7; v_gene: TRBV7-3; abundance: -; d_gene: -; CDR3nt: TGTGCCAGCAGCATCGGGGGCCCATCCTACGAGCAGTACTTC; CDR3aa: CASSIGGPSYEQYF
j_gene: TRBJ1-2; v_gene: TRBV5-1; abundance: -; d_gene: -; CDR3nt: TGCGCCAGCAGCTCAACTACAGGGACTAACTATGGCTACACCTTC; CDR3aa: CASSSTTGTNYGYTF
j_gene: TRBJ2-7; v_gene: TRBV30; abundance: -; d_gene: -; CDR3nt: TGTGCCTGGAGTCTGGCGGGACCCTACGAGCAGTACTTC; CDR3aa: CAWSLAGPYEQYF
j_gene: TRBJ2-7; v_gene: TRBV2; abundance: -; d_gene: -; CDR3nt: TGTGCCAACATGGACGGCTCCTACGAGCAGTACTTC; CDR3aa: CANMDGSYEQYF
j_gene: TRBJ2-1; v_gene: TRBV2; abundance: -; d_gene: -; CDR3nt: TGTGCCAGCAGCGGGGGGCGGGCGGTCTACAATGAGCAGTTCTTC; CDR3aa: CASSGGRAVYNEQFF
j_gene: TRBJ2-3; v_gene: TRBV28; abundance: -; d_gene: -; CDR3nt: TGTGCCAGCAGGTTTGGGCCCAGTACAGATACGCAGTATTTT; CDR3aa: CASRFGPSTDTQYF
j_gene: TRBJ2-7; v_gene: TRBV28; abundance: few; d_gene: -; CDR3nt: TGTGCCAGCAGATCAGAGACCTACGAGCAGTACTTC; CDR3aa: CASRSETYEQYF
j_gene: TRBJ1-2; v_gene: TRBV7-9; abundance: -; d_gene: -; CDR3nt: TGTGCCGGGGAGCGGACAGTAAGTGATGGCTACACCTTC; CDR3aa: CAGERTVSDGYTF